This T cell receptor (beta chain) was recorded in a study of memory CD4+ T cells and cytomegalovirus serostatus. About the research overall: Donors were healthy Belgian adults, 9 or 10 CMV seropositive and 24 seronegative.

A note on this clone: Its target is not known.

The sort gate was single viable CD3+CD4+CD8-CD45RO+ cells for memory CD4+ T cells. CMV serostatus came from serum IgG against pp150, pp28, p38, p52. Germline V lookup: CDR1 SQVTM, CDR2 ANQGSEA. This CDR3 spans 13 amino acids. V lost 6 bases, J lost 1 base, and 4 bases stayed unmatched. Assay: immunoSEQ multiplex PCR; the TCRdb copy retains only in-frame clones and omits some. The profile shows almost 45,000 clones, approximately 80% of them singletons. Whole-study results and caveats: CD4+ memory repertoires contained about 40% of the roughly 160 reported CMV TCRbeta sequences. The CMV-associated TCR signature appears largely within the CD4+ memory repertoire.

The clonotype comes from an adult in good health and CMV-seronegative. The sequencing input was memory CD4+ T cells from blood. The chain joins TRBV29-1 to TRBJ2-3; 7 nucleotides line up with TRBD2. The CDR3 loop is CSVGGGGTDTQYF. The CDR3 nucleotides read TGCAGCGTGGGGGGGGGAGGCACAGATACGCAGTATTTT.